The rows below give T cell receptor beta chains drawn from one sample of a study of CDR3 diversity in severe acne. Via MiXCR, TCRdb re-called the PCR reads, giving one row per CDR3 protein. The top ten hold 9.5% to 15% of the sample, which has about 97,000 distinct CDR3 sequences, roughly 51% seen once. The sample was blood. Receptors originate from a male donor with acne. Both conserved end residues are part of each CDR3. D genes are given only for firm matches. Clone size appears in some rows only: once, few, many, or a class for an expanded clone.

>TRBD2|TRBV4-3|-|TRBJ2-6
TGCGCCAGCAGTTCCCTAGCGGGGGATGGGGCCAACGTCCTGACTTTC
CASSSLAGDGANVLTF
>-|TRBV6-5|many|TRBJ2-7
TGTGCCAGCTCCAGGGGGGGGGGGAATTACGAGCAGTACTTC
CASSRGGGNYEQYF
>-|TRBV20-1|-|TRBJ2-7
TGCAGTGCTAACAATGACGGTGTCTACGAGCAGTACTTC
CSANNDGVYEQYF
>TRBD1|TRBV19|many|TRBJ2-1
TGTGCCAGTAGTGTAACAGGGGTCTACAATGAGCAGTTCTTC
CASSVTGVYNEQFF
>-|TRBV6-5|many|TRBJ2-5
TGTGCCAGCAGTCCCGACAGGGAGACCCAGTACTTC
CASSPDRETQYF
>TRBD2|TRBV7-6|-|TRBJ2-1
TGTGCCAGCAGCACCGGACTAGCGGGGACCGAAAATGAGCAGTTCTTC
CASSTGLAGTENEQFF
>-|TRBV16|-|TRBJ1-2
TGTGCCAGCAGCCAATACTATGGCTACACCTTC
CASSQYYGYTF
>TRBD2|TRBV12-3/TRBV12-4|-|TRBJ2-3
TGTGCCAGCACCTGCTTAGGAGGTGGCGGGAGTGGGTGGACAGATACGCAGTATTTT
CASTCLGGGGSGWTDTQYF
>-|TRBV6-9|-|TRBJ1-2
TGTGCCAGCAGTGAAGCGTGGGAATACTATGGCTACACCTTC
CASSEAWEYYGYTF
>-|TRBV5-1|many|TRBJ2-1
TGCGCCAGCAGCTTACTAGGGGACGGTGAGCAGTTCTTC
CASSLLGDGEQFF
>TRBD1|TRBV28|many|TRBJ1-2
TGTGCCAGCAGGGGGGACAGCCCCCCCTATGGCTACACCTTC
CASRGDSPPYGYTF
>TRBD1|TRBV6-5|many|TRBJ1-1
TGTGCCAGCAGTCCTACAGGGGAATTGAACACTGAAGCTTTCTTT
CASSPTGELNTEAFF
>TRBD2|TRBV20-1|few|TRBJ2-2
TGCAGTGCTAGAACTAGCGGGAGTGCCGGGGAGCTGTTTTTT
CSARTSGSAGELFF
>TRBD2|TRBV20-1|-|TRBJ2-3
TGCAGTGCTACGACTAGCGGGGGCCGCACAGATACGCAGTATTTT
CSATTSGGRTDTQYF
>-|TRBV25-1|once|TRBJ1-2
TGTGCCAGCTCACCACTGGGACTCAACTATTATGGCTACACCTTC
CASSPLGLNYYGYTF
>TRBD1|TRBV2|-|TRBJ2-1
TGTGCCAGCAGCTGGACAGGGGTTAACAATGAGCAGTTCTTC
CASSWTGVNNEQFF
>TRBD2|TRBV14|-|TRBJ2-1
TGTGCCAGCAGCGGCGAGGTAGCGGGAGGGGCTGAGCAGTTCTTC
CASSGEVAGGAEQFF
>TRBD2|TRBV30|-|TRBJ2-1
TGTGCCTGGAATCACGGGGAGGGTTACAATGAGCAGTTCTTC
CAWNHGEGYNEQFF
>TRBD1|TRBV15|many|TRBJ1-5
TGTGCCACCAGCGTGGGACAGGAGAATCAGCCCCAGCATTTT
CATSVGQENQPQHF
>TRBD2|TRBV4-3|-|TRBJ2-1
TGCGCCAGCAGCCAAGGACTAGCGGGAGGGAATGAGCAGTTCTTC
CASSQGLAGGNEQFF